This T cell receptor beta chain was sequenced in a study of T cells in narcolepsy. Overall study results and limits: Reportedly, autoreactive clonotypes were serially detected in patients' blood but not controls'.

A remark on this clone: Its antigen is currently unknown.

Looked up from germline, CDR1 is MGHRA and CDR2 is YSYEKL. V shed 5 bases and J 2 bases; nucleotides not matched to a gene: 17. The CDR3 covers 20 residues. Repertoires were generated with immunoSEQ multiplex PCR, while TCRdb's copy carries only in-frame clones and drops some. The sample records tens of thousands of clones, roughly 62% being singletons. The clonotype originates from a human donor in good health. The specimen sequenced was memory (CD45RA-) CD4+ T cells from blood. This chain joins TRBV4-1 and TRBJ2-3; 12 bases map to TRBD2. The CDR3 coding sequence is TGCGCCAGCAGCTCCCCAGCGGGCTCCACTAGCGGGGGGTACACAGATACGCAGTATTTT. Protein product: CASSSPAGSTSGGYTDTQYF.